These 14 T cell receptor beta chains share one sample of origin, sequenced in a study of blood T cell repertoires in COVID-19. Profiled with immunoSEQ multiplex PCR; TCRdb holds only in-frame clones, not every one. The profile shows 390,000 or so clones, around nine tenths of them singletons. The specimen sequenced was PBMCs or T cells enriched from blood (not recorded which). These receptors originate from a woman aged 45-60 years who had recovered from COVID-19.

The chain uses TRBV19 and TRBJ1-5; TRBD1 matches at 9 bases. V was clipped by 1 base and J by 3 bases; unmatched bases: 4. The CDR3 is 16 amino acids. The germline V gene encodes CDR1 LNHDA and CDR2 SQIVND (reference sequence). CDR3 sequence: CASSIGRTGDNQPQHF. DNA of the CDR3: TGTGCCAGTAGTATAGGAAGGACAGGGGACAATCAGCCCCAGCATTTT.

The chain has TRBV3-1 (or the pseudogene TRBV3-2) and TRBJ2-2; no clear D. The CDR3 is made up of 14 amino acids. Germline CDR1 and CDR2: LGHDT and YNNKEL (reference sequence). V gave up 4 bases and J gave up 0 bases, with 6 bases separating them. This chain's CDR3 is CASSRQANTGELFF. The DNA of the CDR3 is TGTGCCAGCAGCCGGCAAGCGAACACCGGGGAGCTGTTTTTT.

This chain links TRBV29-1 with TRBJ1-1; possibly TRBD1 for D (6 bases). Trimming removed 5 bases at V and 4 bases at J, with 8 bases between. This CDR3 has 11 amino acids. CDR1 and CDR2 from the germline V gene are SQVTM and ANQGSEA. The CDR3 here is CSVTGSTEAFF. The CDR3 nucleotides are TGCAGCGTTACAGGGTCCACTGAAGCTTTCTTT. Filled out from reference TRBV29-1 and TRBJ1-1, the complete variable domain reads SAVISQKPSRDICQRGTSLTIQCQVDSQVTMMFWYRQQPGQSLTLIATANQGSEATYESGFVIDKFPISRPNLTFSTLTVSNMSPEDSSIYLCSVTGSTEAFFGQGTRLTVV.

This rearrangement joins TRBV11-2 to TRBJ2-7, with 9 nucleotides matching TRBD2. V gave up 1 base and J gave up 4 bases; unmatched junction bases: 5. The CDR3 is made up of 15 amino acids. Germline values: CDR1 SGHAT, CDR2 FQNNGV. CDR3 nucleotides: TGTGCCAGCAGCTTAGGCCCGGGACTAGCTTACGAGCAGTACTTC. As protein: CASSLGPGLAYEQYF.

V gene TRBV18 combines with J gene TRBJ2-6; TRBD1 might be the D (6 bases). V was trimmed by 6 bases and J by 1 base, leaving 25 bases between them. The CDR3 runs 20 residues. Germline V gene data show CDR1 as KGHSH and CDR2 as LQKENI. The chain's CDR3 is CASSNSGQYLRWSGANVLTF. CDR3 nucleotide sequence: TGTGCCAGCTCCAACTCAGGACAGTATCTAAGATGGTCTGGGGCCAACGTCCTGACTTTC.

This sequence joins TRBV7-2 and TRBJ2-1; D is possibly TRBD2 (6 bases). Trimming left V 1 base short and J 9 bases short, with 13 bases between. The CDR3 length is 14 residues. The germline CDR1 and CDR2 sequences are SGHTA and FQGNSA. DNA for the CDR3: TGTGCCAGCAGCTTAGGTCTAGCGATCAGTGAGCAGTTCTTC. Translated, it gives CASSLGLAISEQFF.

This clone has only a few counts. The same CDR3 is also encoded by other DNA sequences in this sample. The CDR3, as DNA: TGTGCCAGCAGCTTTGGTGGGGGGGAGACCCAGTACTTC. This translates into CASSFGGGETQYF. V is TRBV11-2 and J is TRBJ2-5, with D perhaps matching TRBD2 (6 bases). V shed 3 bases and J shed 5 bases, with 10 bases lying between them. The CDR3 is made up of 13 amino acids. CDR1 and CDR2 from the germline V gene are SGHAT and FQNNGV.

As DNA, the CDR3 is TGTGCCAGCAGTCCACGCCGGGACAGGGCCTGGGGCTACACCTTC. Protein sequence: CASSPRRDRAWGYTF. The chain is built from TRBV27 and TRBJ1-2, with 9 bases matching TRBD1. This CDR3 region has 15 residues. V was pared by 5 bases and J by 8 bases, with 12 bases of the junction left unmatched. Germline loops: CDR1 MNHEY, CDR2 SMNVEV (reference sequence).

This clone was picked up a small number of times. The chain links TRBV7-3 to TRBJ2-2; TRBD2 aligns across 9 bases. CDR1 is SGHTA, CDR2 FQGTGA, per germline. This CDR3 has 15 residues. V was clipped by 5 bases and J by 3 bases; unmatched bases: 4. The CDR3 region is CASSIAGADTGELFF. As DNA, the CDR3 is TGTGCCAGCAGCATAGCGGGGGCGGACACCGGGGAGCTGTTTTTT.

The CDR3: CASIGVSEPQHF. The CDR3 DNA sequence: TGTGCCAGTATAGGGGTGAGTGAGCCCCAGCATTTT. The chain is built from TRBV19 and TRBJ1-5, with D perhaps TRBD1 (5 bases). The CDR3 is 12 residues long. V lost 7 bases and J lost 8, with 12 bases in between. Germline CDR1 LNHDA, CDR2 SQIVND (reference sequence).

This chain links TRBV18 with TRBJ2-1; D is uncertain. V was clipped by 6 bases and J by 0 bases, with 6 bases between them. CDR1 and CDR2 from the germline V gene are KGHSH and LQKENI. CDR3 length equals 13 residues. The CDR3 reads CASSPPSYNEQFF. The CDR3 coding sequence is TGTGCCAGCTCTCCTCCCTCCTACAATGAGCAGTTCTTC.

The chain carries TRBV7-9 and TRBJ1-4; 7 bases agree with TRBD1. The CDR3 extends over 15 amino acids. Germline assignment: CDR1 SEHNR and CDR2 FQNEAQ (reference sequence). J was trimmed by 8 bases and V by 0 bases; bases with no gene match: 6. The CDR3, as DNA: TGTGCCAGCAGCTTAGCTGCAGGGGGGTTGGAAAAACTGTTTTTT. It encodes CASSLAAGGLEKLFF.

The CDR3 nucleotides are TGTGCCAGCAGGGGAGGGGGGAACACTGAAGCTTTCTTT. Its translation: CASRGGGNTEAFF. The J gene is TRBJ1-1, the V gene TRBV25-1; perhaps TRBD1 as D (6 bases). The ends were cut back, 6 bases at V and 1 base at J, with 9 bases in the middle. Germline loops: CDR1 MGHDK, CDR2 SYGVNS. The CDR3 extends over 13 amino acids.

The chain has TRBV5-1 and TRBJ2-7; 11 bases agree with TRBD2. Germline V gene data show CDR1 as SGHRS and CDR2 as YFSETQ. The CDR3 runs to 17 residues. The V and J ends lost 0 bases and 2 bases, in that order; junction bases with no gene match: 7. Here the CDR3 DNA reads TGCGCCAGCAGCTTGGGCCTAGCGGGGGGACGGACCTACGAGCAGTACTTC. Its protein is CASSLGLAGGRTYEQYF. Full variable domain (rest looked up from reference TRBV5-1 and TRBJ2-7): KAGVTQTPRYLIKTRGQQVTLSCSPISGHRSVSWYQQTPGQGLQFLFEYFSETQRNKGNFPGRFSGRQFSNSRSEMNVSTLELGDSALYLCASSLGLAGGRTYEQYFGPGTRLTVT.